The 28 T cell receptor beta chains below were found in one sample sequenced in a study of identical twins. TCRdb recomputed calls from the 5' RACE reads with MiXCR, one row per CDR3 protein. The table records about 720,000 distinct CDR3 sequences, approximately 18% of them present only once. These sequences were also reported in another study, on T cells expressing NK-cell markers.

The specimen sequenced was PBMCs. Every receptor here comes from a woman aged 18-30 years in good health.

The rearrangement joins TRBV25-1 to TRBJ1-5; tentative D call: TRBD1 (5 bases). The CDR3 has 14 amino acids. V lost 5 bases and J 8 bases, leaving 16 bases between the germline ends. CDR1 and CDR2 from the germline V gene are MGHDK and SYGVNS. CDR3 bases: TGTGCCAGCAGTTACGGGGGGGGGTTTAAGCCCCAGCATTTT. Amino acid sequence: CASSYGGGFKPQHF.

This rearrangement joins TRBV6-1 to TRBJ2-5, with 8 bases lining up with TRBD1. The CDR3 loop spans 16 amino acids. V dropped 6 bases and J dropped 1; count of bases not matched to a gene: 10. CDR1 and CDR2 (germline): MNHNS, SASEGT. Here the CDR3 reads CASSRGQGWGQETQYF. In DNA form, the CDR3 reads TGTGCCAGCAGCCGTGGACAGGGTTGGGGCCAAGAGACCCAGTACTTC.

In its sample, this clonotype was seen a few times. CDR3 region: CASSPQGTNSPLHF. CDR3 in DNA: TGTGCCAGCAGTCCCCAGGGAACCAATTCACCCCTCCACTTT. This chain uses TRBV12-3 or TRBV12-4 with TRBJ1-6; tentatively, D is TRBD1 (5 bases). V was pared by 5 bases and J by 7 bases, with 12 bases between. The CDR3 totals 14 residues.

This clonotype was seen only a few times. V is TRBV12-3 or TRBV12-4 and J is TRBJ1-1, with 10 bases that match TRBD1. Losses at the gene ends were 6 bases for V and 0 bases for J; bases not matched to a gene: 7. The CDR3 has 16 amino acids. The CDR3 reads CASSRGTGVLNTEAFF. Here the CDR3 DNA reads TGTGCCAGCAGCCGCGGGACAGGGGTTTTGAACACTGAAGCTTTCTTT.

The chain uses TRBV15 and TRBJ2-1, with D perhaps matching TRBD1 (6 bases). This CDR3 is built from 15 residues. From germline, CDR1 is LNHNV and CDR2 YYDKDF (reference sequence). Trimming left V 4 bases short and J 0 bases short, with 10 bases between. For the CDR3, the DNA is TGTGCCACCAGCACCGACAGGAGCTCCTACAATGAGCAGTTCTTC. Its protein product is CATSTDRSSYNEQFF.

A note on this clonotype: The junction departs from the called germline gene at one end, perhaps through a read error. The CDR3 coding sequence is TGTGCCAGCAGTTTAGCGGCAGCGGGAGCTTCGGACTTC. Protein sequence: CASSLAAAGASDF. The chain recombines TRBV12-3 or TRBV12-4 with TRBJ2-7, with 8 bases aligning to TRBD2. The CDR3 loop spans 13 amino acids.

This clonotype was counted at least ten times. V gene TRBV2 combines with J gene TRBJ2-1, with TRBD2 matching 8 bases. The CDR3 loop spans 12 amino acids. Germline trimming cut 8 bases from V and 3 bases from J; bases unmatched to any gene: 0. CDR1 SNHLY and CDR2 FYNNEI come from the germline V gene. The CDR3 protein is CASGTSYNEQFF. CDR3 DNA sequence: TGTGCCAGCGGGACTAGCTACAATGAGCAGTTCTTC.

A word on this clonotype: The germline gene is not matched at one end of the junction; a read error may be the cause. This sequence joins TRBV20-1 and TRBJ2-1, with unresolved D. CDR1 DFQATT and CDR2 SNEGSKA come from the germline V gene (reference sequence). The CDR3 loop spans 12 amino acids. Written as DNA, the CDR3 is TGCAGTGCTAGCGGCCTACACAAGGAGCAGTTCTTC. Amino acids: CSASGLHKEQFF.

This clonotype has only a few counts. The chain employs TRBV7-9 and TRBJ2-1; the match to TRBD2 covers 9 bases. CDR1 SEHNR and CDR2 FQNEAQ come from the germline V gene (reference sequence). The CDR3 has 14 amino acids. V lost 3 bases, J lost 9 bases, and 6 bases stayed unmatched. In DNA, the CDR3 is TGTGCCAGCAGCTTTGATGCGGGAGGGGCTGAGCAGTTCTTC. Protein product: CASSFDAGGAEQFF.

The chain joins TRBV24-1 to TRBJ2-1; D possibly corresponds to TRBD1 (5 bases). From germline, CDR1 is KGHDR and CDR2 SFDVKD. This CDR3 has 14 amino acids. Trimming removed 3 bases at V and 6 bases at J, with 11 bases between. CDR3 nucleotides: TGTGCCACCAGTGATCCCACAGGTGGCAATGAGCAGTTCTTC. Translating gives CATSDPTGGNEQFF.

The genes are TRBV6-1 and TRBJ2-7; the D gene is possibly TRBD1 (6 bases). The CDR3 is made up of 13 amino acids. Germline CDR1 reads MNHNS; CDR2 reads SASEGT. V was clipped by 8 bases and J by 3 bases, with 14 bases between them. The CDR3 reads CASRKTGFYEQYF. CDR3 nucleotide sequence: TGTGCCAGCCGCAAGACAGGTTTCTACGAGCAGTACTTC.

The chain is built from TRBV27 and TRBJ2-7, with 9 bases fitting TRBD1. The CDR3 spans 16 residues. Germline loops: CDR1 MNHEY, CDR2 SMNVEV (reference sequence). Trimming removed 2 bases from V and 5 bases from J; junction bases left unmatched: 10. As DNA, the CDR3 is TGTGCCAGCAGTTTAAGGCCCAGACAGGGGGGCCACGAGCAGTACTTC. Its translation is CASSLRPRQGGHEQYF.

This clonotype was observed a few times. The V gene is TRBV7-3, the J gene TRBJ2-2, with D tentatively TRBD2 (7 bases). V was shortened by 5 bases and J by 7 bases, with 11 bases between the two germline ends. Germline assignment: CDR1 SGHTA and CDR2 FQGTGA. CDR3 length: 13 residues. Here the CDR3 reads CASSLGGRGELFF. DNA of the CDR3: TGTGCCAGCAGCCTCGGGGGGCGCGGGGAGCTGTTTTTT.

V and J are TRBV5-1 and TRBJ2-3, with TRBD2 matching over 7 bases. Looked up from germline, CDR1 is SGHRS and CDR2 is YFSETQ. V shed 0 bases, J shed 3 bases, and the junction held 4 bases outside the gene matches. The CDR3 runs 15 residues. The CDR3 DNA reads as TGCGCCAGCAGCTTGGGAAACGGGAGGACAGATACGCAGTATTTT. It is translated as CASSLGNGRTDTQYF.

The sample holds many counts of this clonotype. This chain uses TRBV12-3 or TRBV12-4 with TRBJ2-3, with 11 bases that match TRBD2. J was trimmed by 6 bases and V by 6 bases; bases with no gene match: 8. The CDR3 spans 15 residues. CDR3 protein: CASSLSGGAGDTQYF. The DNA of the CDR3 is TGTGCCAGCAGCCTTAGCGGGGGGGCTGGGGATACGCAGTATTTT.

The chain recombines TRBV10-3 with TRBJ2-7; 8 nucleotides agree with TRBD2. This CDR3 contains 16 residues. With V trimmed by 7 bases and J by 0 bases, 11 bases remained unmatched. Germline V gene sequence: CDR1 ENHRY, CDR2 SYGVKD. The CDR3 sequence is CAINGSPSGSSYEQYF. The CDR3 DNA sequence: TGTGCCATCAATGGGTCCCCCAGCGGGAGCTCCTACGAGCAGTACTTC.

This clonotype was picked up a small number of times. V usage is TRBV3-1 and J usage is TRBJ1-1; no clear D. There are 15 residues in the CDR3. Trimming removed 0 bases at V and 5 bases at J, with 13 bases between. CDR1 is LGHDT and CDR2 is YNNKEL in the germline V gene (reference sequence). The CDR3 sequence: CASSQDTDVLTEAFF. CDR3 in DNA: TGTGCCAGCAGCCAAGATACAGACGTCCTAACTGAAGCTTTCTTT.

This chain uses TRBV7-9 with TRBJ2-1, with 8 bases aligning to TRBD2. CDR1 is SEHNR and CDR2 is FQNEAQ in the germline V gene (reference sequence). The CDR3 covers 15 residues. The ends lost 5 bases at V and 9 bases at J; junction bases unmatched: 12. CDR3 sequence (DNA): TGTGCCAGCAGCCCGATTCCCGGGACTAGTCTTGAGCAGTTCTTC. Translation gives CASSPIPGTSLEQFF.

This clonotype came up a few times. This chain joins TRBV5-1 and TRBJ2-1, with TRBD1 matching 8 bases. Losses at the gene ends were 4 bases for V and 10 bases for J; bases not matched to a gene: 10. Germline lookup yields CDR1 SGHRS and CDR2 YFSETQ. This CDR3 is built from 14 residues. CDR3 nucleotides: TGCGCCAGCAGCGCGGGACAGGATTACGGGGAGCAGTTCTTC. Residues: CASSAGQDYGEQFF.

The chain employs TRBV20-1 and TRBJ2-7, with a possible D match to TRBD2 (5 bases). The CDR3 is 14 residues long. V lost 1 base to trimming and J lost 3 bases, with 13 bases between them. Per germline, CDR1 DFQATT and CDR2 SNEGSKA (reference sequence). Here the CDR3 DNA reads TGCAGTGCTAGAGTAATGGACTCCTACTACGAGCAGTACTTC. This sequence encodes CSARVMDSYYEQYF.

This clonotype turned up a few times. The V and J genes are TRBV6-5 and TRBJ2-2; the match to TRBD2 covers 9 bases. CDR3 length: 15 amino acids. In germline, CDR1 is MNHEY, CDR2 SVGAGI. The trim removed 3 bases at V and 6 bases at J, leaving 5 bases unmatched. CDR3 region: CASSYLSSGAGELFF. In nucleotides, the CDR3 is TGTGCCAGCAGTTATTTGTCTAGCGGGGCCGGGGAGCTGTTTTTT.

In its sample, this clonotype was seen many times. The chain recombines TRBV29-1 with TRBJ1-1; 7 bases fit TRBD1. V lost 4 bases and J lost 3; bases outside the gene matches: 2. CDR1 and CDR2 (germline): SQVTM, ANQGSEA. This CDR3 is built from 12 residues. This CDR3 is CSVGRGDTEAFF. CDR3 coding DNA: TGCAGCGTTGGCAGGGGGGACACTGAAGCTTTCTTT. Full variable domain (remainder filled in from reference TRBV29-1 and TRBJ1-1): SAVISQKPSRDICQRGTSLTIQCQVDSQVTMMFWYRQQPGQSLTLIATANQGSEATYESGFVIDKFPISRPNLTFSTLTVSNMSPEDSSIYLCSVGRGDTEAFFGQGTRLTVV.

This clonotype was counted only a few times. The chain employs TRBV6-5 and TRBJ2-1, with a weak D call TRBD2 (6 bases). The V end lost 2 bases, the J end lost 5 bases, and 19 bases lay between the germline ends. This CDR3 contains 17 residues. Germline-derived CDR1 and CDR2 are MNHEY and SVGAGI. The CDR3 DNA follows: TGTGCCAGCAGTTACCCCTCCGGGCGGGGAGAAAACAATGAGCAGTTCTTC. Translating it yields CASSYPSGRGENNEQFF.

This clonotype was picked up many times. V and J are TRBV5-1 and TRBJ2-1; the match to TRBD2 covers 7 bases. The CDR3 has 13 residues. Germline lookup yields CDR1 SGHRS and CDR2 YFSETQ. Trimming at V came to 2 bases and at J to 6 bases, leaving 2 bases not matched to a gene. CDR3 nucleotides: TGCGCCAGCAGCTTTACGGGGGGCAATGAGCAGTTCTTC. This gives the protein CASSFTGGNEQFF.

As DNA, the CDR3 is TGTGCCAGCAGCGGACAGGGCTATTATAATTCACCCCTCCACTTT. Encoded protein: CASSGQGYYNSPLHF. The V call is TRBV5-5, the J call TRBJ1-6, with 8 positions matching TRBD1. The V gene's germline CDR1 is SGHKS and CDR2 YYEKEE (reference sequence). Unmatched junction bases numbered 4, after V lost 4 bases and J lost 4 bases. The CDR3 has 15 residues. Full variable domain (missing parts from reference TRBV5-5 and TRBJ1-6): DAGVTQSPTHLIKTRGQQVTLRCSPISGHKSVSWYQQVLGQGPQFIFQYYEKEERGRGNFPDRFSARQFPNYSSELNVNALLLGDSALYLCASSGQGYYNSPLHFGNGTRLTVT.

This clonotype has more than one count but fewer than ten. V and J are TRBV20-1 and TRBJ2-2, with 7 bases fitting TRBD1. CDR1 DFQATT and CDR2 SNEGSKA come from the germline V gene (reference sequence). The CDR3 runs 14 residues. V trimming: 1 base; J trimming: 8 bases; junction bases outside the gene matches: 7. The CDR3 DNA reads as TGCAGTGCTAGAGGACAGGGTGTTCAAGGGGAGCTGTTTTTT. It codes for CSARGQGVQGELFF.

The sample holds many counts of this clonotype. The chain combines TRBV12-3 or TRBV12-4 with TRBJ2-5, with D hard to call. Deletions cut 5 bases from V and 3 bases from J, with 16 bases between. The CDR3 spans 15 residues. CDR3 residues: CASSRHILLKETQYF. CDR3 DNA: TGTGCCAGCAGTCGCCACATTTTACTAAAAGAGACCCAGTACTTC.

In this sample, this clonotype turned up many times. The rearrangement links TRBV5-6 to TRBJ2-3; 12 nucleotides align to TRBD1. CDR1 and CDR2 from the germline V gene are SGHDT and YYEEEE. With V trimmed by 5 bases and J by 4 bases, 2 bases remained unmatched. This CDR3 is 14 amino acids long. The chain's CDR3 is CASRGQGAADTQYF. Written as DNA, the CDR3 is TGTGCCAGCAGGGGACAGGGGGCTGCAGATACGCAGTATTTT.